The 16 T cell receptor beta chains reported below all come from one sample, sequenced in a study of read filtering for tumor transcriptome and immune sequencing. This library used approximately 390 ng RNA and molecular barcoded adaptors spanning alpha/delta and beta/gamma chains. TCRdb fed the reads into MiXCR, producing one record per CDR3 protein. This table holds 25,000 to 35,000 distinct CDR3 sequences, roughly 14% found once. Sequencing was carried out using a population of CD138-negative cells sorted from bone marrow. The origin of the receptors is a donor aged 40 or over with multiple myeloma.

This clonotype was found many times. The chain is built from TRBV7-3 and TRBJ2-7, with 11 bases that match TRBD2. With V trimmed by 5 bases and J by 3 bases, 6 bases remained unmatched. CDR3 size: 15 residues. In germline, CDR1 is SGHTA, CDR2 FQGTGA. CDR3 sequence: CASSPGTSGYYEQYF. CDR3 nucleotides: TGTGCCAGCAGCCCCGGGACTAGCGGTTACTACGAGCAGTACTTC.

Note on this clonotype: A read error may explain this, as a much larger clone is one base away. The chain is built from TRBV6-5 and TRBJ2-3; either TRBD1 or TRBD2 may supply D (6 bases each). This CDR3 is 14 amino acids long. The germline CDR1 and CDR2 sequences are MNHEY and SVGAGI. CDR3 sequence: CASNPASDTGTRYF. The CDR3 DNA is TGTGCCAGCAACCCCGCTAGCGACACAGGGACGCGGTATTTT.

In its sample, this clonotype was seen many times. The chain employs TRBV18 and TRBJ2-1; 8 positions agree with TRBD2. J gave up 4 bases and V 0 bases, and 2 bases lay outside the gene matches. Germline CDR1 and CDR2: KGHSH and LQKENI. The length of the CDR3 is 15 residues. CDR3 in amino acids: CASSPPSGAYNEQFF. The CDR3 DNA sequence: TGTGCCAGCTCACCACCTAGCGGGGCATACAATGAGCAGTTCTTC.

This clonotype was observed at least ten times. The genes are TRBV4-1 and TRBJ1-1, with D possibly matching TRBD1 (5 bases). The germline gives CDR1 MGHRA, CDR2 YSYEKL. The CDR3 runs to 15 residues. V gave up 6 bases and J gave up 3 bases, with 17 bases separating them. CDR3 residues: CASRGAGTLYTEAFF. The CDR3 DNA sequence: TGCGCCAGCAGAGGGGCCGGGACTTTATACACTGAAGCTTTCTTT.

This clonotype was counted ten times or more. The chain carries TRBV12-3 or TRBV12-4 and TRBJ2-3, with 7 nucleotides matching TRBD1. The CDR3 consists of 15 residues. Trimming cost V 4 bases and J 11 bases; bases outside gene matches: 15. CDR3 nucleotide sequence: TGTGCCAGCAGTTCACAGGGGCCCAGTCTGATGGGGCAGTATTTT. Residues: CASSSQGPSLMGQYF.

This clonotype showed up many times. The chain has TRBV5-1 and TRBJ2-3, with 7 bases aligning to TRBD1. CDR1 and CDR2 from the germline V gene are SGHRS and YFSETQ. CDR3 length: 13 residues. The trim removed 0 bases at V and 8 bases at J, leaving 3 bases unmatched. The CDR3 is CASSLVHRGTQYF. The CDR3 DNA reads TGCGCCAGCAGCTTGGTTCACAGGGGTACGCAGTATTTT. Full variable domain (outside the CDR3, taken from reference TRBV5-1 and TRBJ2-3): KAGVTQTPRYLIKTRGQQVTLSCSPISGHRSVSWYQQTPGQGLQFLFEYFSETQRNKGNFPGRFSGRQFSNSRSEMNVSTLELGDSALYLCASSLVHRGTQYFGPGTRLTVL.

This clonotype was seen at least ten times. The rearrangement joins TRBV29-1 to TRBJ2-7; TRBD1 matches at 7 bases. Germline V gives CDR1 SQVTM, CDR2 ANQGSEA. With V trimmed by 4 bases and J by 0 bases, 12 bases remained unmatched. The CDR3 extends over 16 amino acids. CDR3 in amino acids: CSVVPVDRASSYEQYF. Written as DNA, the CDR3 is TGCAGCGTTGTTCCCGTCGACAGGGCCAGCTCCTACGAGCAGTACTTC.

This clonotype was found many times. This chain joins TRBV6-1 and TRBJ2-1; TRBD2 agrees at 13 bases. The ends lost 6 bases at V and 9 bases at J; junction bases unmatched: 14. From germline, CDR1 is MNHNS and CDR2 SASEGT. The CDR3 is made up of 17 amino acids. The CDR3 here is CASRKGTGLAGVGEQFF. CDR3 DNA: TGTGCCAGCAGAAAGGGGACAGGACTAGCGGGAGTAGGTGAGCAGTTCTTC.

This clonotype was detected many times. This sequence joins TRBV12-3 or TRBV12-4 and TRBJ2-7, with 7 bases that match TRBD1. V trimming: 5 bases; J trimming: 3 bases; junction bases outside the gene matches: 7. The CDR3 length is 14 residues. The CDR3: CASSHRDRSYEQYF. DNA of the CDR3: TGTGCCAGCAGTCACCGGGACAGAAGCTACGAGCAGTACTTC.

The chain links TRBV3-1 to TRBJ1-1; tentative D call: TRBD1 (6 bases). The CDR3 extends over 13 amino acids. Germline V gene sequence: CDR1 LGHDT, CDR2 YNNKEL (reference sequence). Trimming removed 11 bases from V and 4 bases from J, with 17 bases in between. The CDR3 coding sequence is TGTGCCCGCAACCAAGGGGGACTCACTGAAGCTTTCTTT. Its translation is CARNQGGLTEAFF.

This clonotype was detected many times. The CDR3 nucleotides read TGTGCCAGCAGCGGACCGGGACAGGGTTGGGGGAACACCGGGGAGCTGTTTTTT. It encodes CASSGPGQGWGNTGELFF. The chain recombines TRBV7-8 with TRBJ2-2; 9 bases agree with TRBD1. There are 18 residues in the CDR3. Looked up from germline, CDR1 is SGHVS and CDR2 is FQNEAQ. J was trimmed by 1 base and V by 5 bases; bases with no gene match: 11.

This clonotype was seen repeatedly, ten times or more. The V call is TRBV5-1, the J call TRBJ2-6; no clear D gene. V dropped 4 bases and J dropped 0 bases, with 11 bases sitting between them. Germline V gene lookup returns CDR1 SGHRS and CDR2 YFSETQ. The CDR3 has 16 amino acids. As DNA, the CDR3 is TGCGCCAGCAGCACGGACGCCAACTCTGGGGCCAACGTCCTGACTTTC. It encodes CASSTDANSGANVLTF.

This clonotype was picked up many times. The CDR3, as DNA: TGCAGTGCTAGTAGGGACTTTAATGAGCAGTTCTTC. Encoded protein: CSASRDFNEQFF. This chain connects TRBV20-1 to TRBJ2-1, with D maybe TRBD2 (6 bases). The CDR3 consists of 12 residues. Germline-derived CDR1 and CDR2 are DFQATT and SNEGSKA (reference sequence). Trimming took 3 bases from V and 7 from J, leaving 10 bases between them.

This clonotype showed up many times. The J gene is TRBJ2-5, the V gene TRBV7-3; no definite D call. Germline loops: CDR1 SGHTA, CDR2 FQGTGA. The length of the CDR3 is 15 residues. The V and J ends lost 2 bases and 1 base respectively, with 11 bases between them. In DNA form, the CDR3 reads TGTGCCAGCAGCTTATCCGGATCCCGCCAAGAGACCCAGTACTTC. Translating gives CASSLSGSRQETQYF.

Many counts were recorded for this clonotype. The J gene is TRBJ2-3, the V gene TRBV6-8; 10 positions agree with TRBD1. Per germline, CDR1 MNHGY and CDR2 SAAAGT. The CDR3 is 12 residues long. J was trimmed by 11 bases and V by 4 bases; bases with no gene match: 3. CDR3 amino acids: CASSSGTGEQYF. The CDR3 DNA reads TGTGCCAGCAGTTCCGGGACAGGGGAGCAGTATTTT.

This clonotype occurred many times. The chain has TRBV11-1 and TRBJ2-7; 12 nucleotides agree with TRBD2. The V and J ends lost 5 bases and 5 bases, in that order; junction bases with no gene match: 13. This CDR3 is 17 amino acids long. Germline CDR1 SGHAT, CDR2 FQDESV (reference sequence). The CDR3 nucleotides are TGTGCCAGCAGCCCGGCCCCTCTAGCGGGAGGGCCTCACGAGCAGTACTTC. Translated: CASSPAPLAGGPHEQYF.